This passage covers 12 T cell receptor beta chains from one sample sequenced in a study of T-cell reconstitution after alpha-beta-depleted transplantation in children. Unique molecular identifiers were incorporated when the TCRbeta library was constructed. TCRdb reanalysed the PCR reads using MiXCR and keeps one entry per CDR3 protein. The sample includes 150,000 to 250,000 distinct CDR3 sequences, about 14% of them seen just once. Source: PBMCs from the stem cell graft donor, taken from the stem cell graft. The receptors come from a human donor who donated a stem cell graft to a child with acute lymphoblastic leukemia.

In its sample, this clonotype was seen many times. This chain connects TRBV20-1 to TRBJ1-5, with 10 bases aligning to TRBD1. This CDR3 comprises 13 residues. The germline gives CDR1 DFQATT, CDR2 SNEGSKA (reference sequence). J was trimmed by 9 bases and V by 6 bases; bases with no gene match: 8. CDR3 DNA: TGCAGTGCCCGGCCGGGACAGGGGCCGCCCCAGCATTTT. Translation: CSARPGQGPPQHF.

This clonotype showed up many times. The genes are TRBV7-9 and TRBJ2-2, with 7 nucleotides matching TRBD1. Germline trimming cut 5 bases from V and 4 bases from J; bases unmatched to any gene: 13. This CDR3 spans 17 amino acids. Germline-derived CDR1 and CDR2 are SEHNR and FQNEAQ (reference sequence). In DNA, the CDR3 is TGTGCCAGCAGCCCATCTACGGACAGGCGGCGCACCGGGGAGCTGTTTTTT. Amino acid sequence: CASSPSTDRRRTGELFF.

This clonotype was picked up many times. The chain carries TRBV12-3 or TRBV12-4 and TRBJ2-3; 13 bases are shared with TRBD2. Unmatched junction bases numbered 8, after V lost 5 bases and J lost 3 bases. The CDR3 covers 17 residues. The CDR3 protein is CASSARLAGGRTDTQYF. The DNA of the CDR3 is TGTGCCAGCAGTGCCAGACTAGCGGGAGGTAGGACAGATACGCAGTATTTT.

This clonotype was seen many times. The rearrangement joins TRBV12-3 or TRBV12-4 to TRBJ1-3; the D is unclear. CDR3 size: 12 residues. V dropped 4 bases and J dropped 2 bases, with 3 bases sitting between them. CDR3 in amino acids: CASSSTGNTIYF. CDR3 coding DNA: TGTGCCAGCAGTTCAACTGGAAACACCATATATTTT.

This clonotype came up a few times. The rearrangement uses TRBV12-3 or TRBV12-4 and TRBJ2-7, with D maybe TRBD1 (6 bases). The CDR3 spans 16 residues. The V end lost 2 bases, the J end lost 1 base, and 15 bases lay between the germline ends. The CDR3 reads CASSLRLNRDSYEQYF. The CDR3 DNA is TGTGCCAGCAGTTTACGGTTAAACAGGGATTCCTACGAGCAGTACTTC.

V and J are TRBV29-1 and TRBJ2-3, with unresolved D. The germline V gene encodes CDR1 SQVTM and CDR2 ANQGSEA. This CDR3 has 12 residues. V dropped 4 bases and J dropped 4 bases, with 9 bases sitting between them. This CDR3 is CSVGGSSDTQYF. The CDR3 DNA reads as TGCAGCGTTGGGGGATCCTCAGATACGCAGTATTTT.

This clonotype was seen at least ten times. The chain joins TRBV20-1 to TRBJ2-5, with TRBD1 matching 9 bases. After removal of 3 bases from V and 5 bases from J, the junction contained 7 bases not matched to a gene. This CDR3 is 14 amino acids long. CDR1 and CDR2 (germline): DFQATT, SNEGSKA (reference sequence). This CDR3 is CSARGQGNPETQYF. CDR3 coding DNA: TGCAGTGCTAGGGGACAGGGAAACCCGGAGACCCAGTACTTC.

This clonotype has just a few counts. The CDR3 nucleotides are TGCAGCGGAACCGACACATACTATGGCTACACCTTC. It encodes CSGTDTYYGYTF. The rearrangement joins TRBV29-1 to TRBJ1-2; D not certain. The CDR3 sequence is 12 residues long. The germline V gene has CDR1 SQVTM and CDR2 ANQGSEA. Trimming removed 7 bases from V and 3 bases from J, with 12 bases in between.

The chain carries TRBV11-1 and TRBJ2-5; tentatively, D is TRBD1 or TRBD2 (5 bases each). Germline CDR1 is SGHAT and CDR2 is FQDESV (reference sequence). Trimming stripped 5 bases from V and 4 bases from J, with 26 bases between. The CDR3 contains 18 residues. CDR3 amino acids: CASSPPRSTRGGGETQYF. CDR3 in DNA: TGTGCCAGCAGCCCACCCCGGTCTACTAGGGGTGGAGGAGAGACCCAGTACTTC.

This clonotype has only a few counts. The gene calls are TRBV10-1 and TRBJ2-3, with unresolved D. The CDR3 totals 14 residues. V was clipped by 6 bases and J by 1 base, with 11 bases between them. Germline CDR1 and CDR2: WNHNN and SYGVQD (reference sequence). DNA of the CDR3: TGCGCCAGCAGCAAATCGGGCCGCACAGATACGCAGTATTTT. Translating gives CASSKSGRTDTQYF.

This clonotype appeared many times. This chain uses TRBV5-4 with TRBJ2-3; TRBD2 matches at 9 bases. V lost 0 bases and J lost 0; bases outside the gene matches: 2. This CDR3 is 16 amino acids long. Germline V gene sequence: CDR1 SGHNT, CDR2 YYREEE (reference sequence). DNA for the CDR3: TGTGCCAGCAGCTTGGATCTAGCGGGAAGCACAGATACGCAGTATTTT. Encoded protein: CASSLDLAGSTDTQYF.

This clonotype has only a few counts. The CDR3: CAWSGLLENEQFF. The DNA of the CDR3 is TGTGCCTGGAGTGGCCTACTAGAGAATGAGCAGTTCTTC. V and J are TRBV30 and TRBJ2-1, with D possibly being TRBD2 (5 bases). The V end was cut by 1 base, the J end by 7 bases, with 11 bases between. Germline assignment: CDR1 GTSNPN and CDR2 SVGIG (reference sequence). The CDR3 extends over 13 amino acids.